Sequencing of this T cell receptor beta chain was carried out in a study of blood T cell repertoires in COVID-19. The assay was immunoSEQ multiplex PCR, and TCRdb's table has in-frame clones only and misses some. Among some 190,000 clones listed, about 88% were seen once. Material: peripheral blood. The source is a woman older than 75 with acute or convalescent COVID-19.

The CDR3 nucleotides are TGTGCCAGTAGTTTACAGAATGGCTACACCTTC. It translates to CASSLQNGYTF. J is TRBJ1-2 and V is TRBV19, with D unresolved. Between the trimmed V and J ends, which lost 5 bases and 6 bases, there was a span of 7 bases. Germline lookup yields CDR1 LNHDA and CDR2 SQIVND (reference sequence). This CDR3 is 11 amino acids long. The whole variable domain, remainder taken from reference TRBV19 and TRBJ1-2, is DGGITQSPKYLFRKEGQNVTLSCEQNLNHDAMYWYRQDPGQGLRLIYYSQIVNDFQKGDIAEGYSVSREKKESFPLTVTSAQKNPTAFYLCASSLQNGYTFGSGTRLTVV.